This T cell receptor beta chain was sequenced in a study of blood T cells in healthy people across ages (dated by TCRdb to the mid-2010s). General notes on the study: In model experiments, template switching captured about one uniquely barcoded TCR beta cDNA molecule for every two T cells. To track age-related changes in TCR beta repertoire diversity, the study relied on deep sequencing normalized with unique cDNA molecular identifiers. Four age groups were formed from the donors: young (average approximately 17 years), middle-aged (around 41), aged (approximately 60) and long-lived (roughly 88). The study analyzed two additional independent replicas of 1 million unique cDNA reads from the same blood draw for two donors, one aged 18 to 29 and one aged 80 or older.

Broad study findings and their caveats: Estimates of total diversity based on one million sequenced T cells were regarded as lower bounds and as underestimates. Compared with the aged group, the long-lived group had more naive CD4+ T cells, fewer expanded clones and increased TCR diversity, a pattern suggesting age selection. Because the CMV infection status of the donors was unknown, age-related changes in expanded clonotypes may potentially have been confounded. Observed TCR beta diversity per million T cells fell roughly linearly with age, and a significant reduction was already apparent by age around 36. Because profiling used bulk unsorted PBMCs, naive and antigen-experienced compartments could not be compared conclusively. Observed TCR beta diversity correlated strongly with the percentage of naive T cells measured by flow cytometry.

Libraries came from 5' RACE. Sequenced using an Illumina HiSeq 2500. A second roughly 6 to 12 cycle PCR used a sample-barcoded 5' primer and a J-beta primer mix. Each TCR beta cDNA molecule received a unique molecular identifier from a template-switch 5' adaptor carrying 12 random nucleotides. At least 2.5 million CDR3-containing paired-end reads were obtained from each sample. The Mint cDNA synthesis kit, primed by a TRBC-specific oligonucleotide, was used to synthesize first-strand cDNA from all RNA. After uracil-DNA glycosylase treatment, a first 18-cycle PCR used universal primers M1SS and BC2_uni_R on all cDNA. Regarding the original processing steps: For normalization, 1 million high-quality reads, each with a distinct molecular identifier, were randomly selected from each sample. Reads with shared molecular identifiers were discarded instead of being binned into consensus sequences. MiTCR, set to a Q25 quality threshold and the strictest error-elimination algorithm, was used for CDR3 identification, clonotype clustering and error correction. Lower-bound total TCR beta diversity was estimated with a nonparametric unseen species model using Euler transformation. Starting from the raw public reads, TCRdb applied fastp trimming at Q25, assembled clones with MiXCR and retained in-frame beta chains. Entries are consolidated by CDR3 protein sequence, retaining the most common genes and DNA. Here the V and J calls rest on TCRdb's processing, not on the authors' analysis. Here the sample has roughly 560,000 distinct CDR3 sequences; under 30% occur a single time. In total, the top ten clones hold just over 8.5% of the sample.

Spanning cysteine to phenylalanine, the CDR3 consists of 17 amino acids. Solely the CDR3 DNA is kept, with 51 bases framed from the first base. V drops 0 bases and J drops 3 bases, leaving 18 bases in between. CDR1 and CDR2 were assigned from the germline V gene as LGHNA and YSLEER. The donors were roughly 38 Caucasian individuals from Russia, aged roughly 6 to 100 years, who were systemically healthy. Each donor gave about 11 milliliters of peripheral blood, drawn into EDTA-treated Vacutainer tubes. Ficoll-Paque density-gradient centrifugation was used to isolate PBMCs, with at least 6.5 million per sample. Total RNA, at least 5.5 micrograms per sample, was extracted from PBMCs with Trizol reagent. For every donor, an aliquot of PBMCs went through flow cytometry to measure the percentages of naive CD45RAhigh/CD27high T cells. A few counts support this clonotype. This clone's antigen is unknown. There are no base qualities to consult, and no much larger clone falls within one base.

The sample also formed part of further work on T cells of mothers and their children. That second report states: The donors were nine systemically healthy Caucasian individuals, made up of three mothers and their six children. cDNA synthesis consumed the entire amount of extracted RNA, loaded at around 1.4 ug RNA in each 15 ul reaction. Sample barcodes and 2-4 random nucleotides were added via the M1S primer in the second PCR. Each mother yielded over 10 million TCR beta CDR3 reads and each child 2.5 million to 3 million reads. TCR recombination output is similarly shaped by thymic selection in related and unrelated pairs, with a minor effect exerted by inherited differences. Related mother-child pairs always showed normalized repertoire overlap that was slightly higher than in unrelated mother-child pairs, though the difference was never significant. Persistent microchimeric T cell clones were not detected, at a sensitivity of approximately 93 clones per million clonotypes. To look for features that set related mother-child pairs apart from unrelated individuals, the researchers ran deep NGS to compare the TCR beta repertoires of mothers and children. Mothers averaged approximately 41 +/- 4 years of age and children averaged around 10 +/- 4 years. Libraries were sequenced on Illumina HiSeq 2000 with 100+100 nt paired-end reads after adapter ligation with NEBNext reagents. To prevent cross-contamination, the mother and child libraries were prepared one month apart and sequenced in separate runs. Between about 500,000 and 2,100,000 distinct TCR beta clonotypes were identified per donor. Naive TCR beta clonotypes were estimated from low-frequency clonotypes matched to each donor's FACS-determined naive share, without sorting.

The receptor's source is a boy aged 10-17 years in good health. The sequenced sample was blood. The rearrangement combines TRBV4-3 with TRBJ2-7; the D gene is perhaps TRBD1, on 6 matching bases. This receptor has the CDR3 CASSQDLGAPIVYEQYF. The base sequence is TGCGCCAGCAGCCAAGATTTGGGGGCTCCTATAGTCTACGAGCAGTACTTC.